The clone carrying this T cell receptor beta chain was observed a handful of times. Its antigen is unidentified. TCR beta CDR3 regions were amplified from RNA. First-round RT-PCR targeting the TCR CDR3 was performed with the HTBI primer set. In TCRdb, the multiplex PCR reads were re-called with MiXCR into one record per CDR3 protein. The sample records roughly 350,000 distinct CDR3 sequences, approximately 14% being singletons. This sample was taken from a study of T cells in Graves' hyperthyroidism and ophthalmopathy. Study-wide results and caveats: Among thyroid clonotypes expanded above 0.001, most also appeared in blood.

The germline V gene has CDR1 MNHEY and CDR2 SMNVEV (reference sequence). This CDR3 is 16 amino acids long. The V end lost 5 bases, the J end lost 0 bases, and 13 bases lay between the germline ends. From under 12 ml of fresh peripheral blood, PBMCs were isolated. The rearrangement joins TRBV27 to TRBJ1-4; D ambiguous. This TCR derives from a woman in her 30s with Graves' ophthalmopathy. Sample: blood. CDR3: CASSHTSYPTNEKLFF. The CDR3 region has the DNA TGTGCCAGCAGTCATACATCTTACCCAACTAATGAAAAACTGTTTTTT.